This TCR beta chain was obtained from a study of human T cells and chemical hapten exposure. Study-level information: Sensitization involved placing 2% DPC onto a 2 cm by 2 cm region of upper inner arm skin. Each week of the roughly 26-week study, patients had diphenylcyclopropenone applied to the scalp.

Time point described: patch test 3, about 24 weeks after DPC sensitization. The treatment here: therapeutic diphenylcyclopropenone sensitization with weekly scalp DPC. Between the trimmed V and J ends, which lost 3 bases and 2 bases, there was a span of 6 bases. CDR3 length: 13 amino acids. The V gene's germline CDR1 is LGHNA and CDR2 YSLEER. MiXCR was run by TCRdb on the RACE reads, yielding one entry per CDR3 protein. The sample contains 95,000 to 150,000 distinct CDR3 sequences, about 11% of which appear only once. The sequencing here drew on whole blood, taken in connection with sensitization to the hapten diphenylcyclopropenone (DPC). The chain uses TRBV4-3 and TRBJ2-3; no clear D. This clonotype was obtained from a woman aged 45 to 65 with alopecia areata. Some clones in this sample may be carry-over from other donors' samples. The DNA for the CDR3 is TGCGCCAGCAGCCACCGAACCACAGATACGCAGTATTTT. Its protein product is CASSHRTTDTQYF.